A single sample gave rise to the 20 T cell receptor beta chains below, sequenced in a study of cytomegalovirus exposure and HLA in healthy donors. PCR employed 60 Vbeta and 13 Jbeta primers. Only in-frame clones appear in the TCRdb table, and some are missing; sequencing was by immunoSEQ multiplex PCR. The sample has 140,000 or so clones; approximately 79% are singletons. Input material: PBMCs. These receptor sequences come from a woman in her twenties or thirties in good health and CMV-seronegative.

The chain couples TRBV5-1 to TRBJ2-7, with 8 bases matching TRBD2. Trimming removed 4 bases from V and 0 bases from J; junction bases left unmatched: 3. Per germline, CDR1 SGHRS and CDR2 YFSETQ. This CDR3 is 14 amino acids long. CDR3 in amino acids: CASSRSGSSYEQYF. The DNA for the CDR3 is TGCGCCAGCAGCCGAAGCGGGAGCTCCTACGAGCAGTACTTC.

The chain combines TRBV4-1 with TRBJ2-3; TRBD2 matches at 12 bases. This CDR3 comprises 18 residues. Trimming removed 4 bases from V and 4 bases from J; junction bases left unmatched: 12. Germline V gene data show CDR1 as MGHRA and CDR2 as YSYEKL. Here the CDR3 reads CASSRMGLTSGSADTQYF. The CDR3 nucleotides read TGCGCCAGCAGCCGGATGGGGCTGACTAGCGGGAGCGCAGATACGCAGTATTTT.

J is TRBJ1-1 and V is TRBV7-9, with D uncertain. The CDR3 spans 17 residues. Germline V gene sequence: CDR1 SEHNR, CDR2 FQNEAQ (reference sequence). V lost 1 base and J lost 6, with 21 bases in between. The DNA of the CDR3 is TGTGCCAGCAGCTTAGACTTTTGGATGAAAGGAGTGCCTGAAGCTTTCTTT. Its translation: CASSLDFWMKGVPEAFF.

The V and J genes are TRBV18 and TRBJ1-1; TRBD1 agrees at 9 bases. Germline V lookup: CDR1 KGHSH, CDR2 LQKENI. The CDR3 loop spans 15 amino acids. With 3 bases clipped from V and 5 bases from J, the junction kept 7 bases outside the gene matches. The CDR3 here is CASSPGTGFRTEAFF. DNA for the CDR3: TGTGCCAGCTCACCCGGGACAGGGTTTCGGACTGAAGCTTTCTTT.

This chain joins TRBV19 and TRBJ2-6; D not resolved. The CDR3 is 15 amino acids. Germline V gene data show CDR1 as LNHDA and CDR2 as SQIVND (reference sequence). Trimming shortened V by 0 bases and J by 0 bases, and 3 bases separated the two germline ends. CDR3 bases: TGTGCCAGTAGTATAGAAGCCTCTGGGGCCAACGTCCTGACTTTC. It yields the protein CASSIEASGANVLTF.

The CDR3 here is CASSPGLAGGPKNIQYF. The CDR3 DNA sequence: TGTGCCAGCAGCCCCGGACTAGCGGGAGGTCCCAAAAACATTCAGTACTTC. V usage is TRBV7-9 and J usage is TRBJ2-4; 14 bases map to TRBD2. Trimming took 5 bases from V and 2 from J; bases not matched to a gene: 5. The CDR3 contains 17 residues. The germline CDR1 and CDR2 sequences are SEHNR and FQNEAQ (reference sequence).

The chain recombines TRBV4-1 with TRBJ1-1; a possible D gene is TRBD1 (5 bases). Deletions cut 4 bases from V and 1 base from J, with 7 bases between. The length of the CDR3 is 13 residues. CDR1 is MGHRA and CDR2 is YSYEKL in the germline V gene. CDR3 loop: CASSLTGNTEAFF. The CDR3 DNA reads TGCGCCAGCAGCCTCACAGGGAACACTGAAGCTTTCTTT.

This clone has just one count. The chain uses TRBV14 and TRBJ1-3; unclear D gene. Between the trimmed V and J ends, which lost 0 bases and 7 bases, there was a span of 10 bases. The CDR3 has 14 residues. CDR1 and CDR2 (germline): SGHDN, FVKESK. CDR3 region: CASSQDLLRNTIYF. DNA for the CDR3: TGTGCCAGCAGCCAAGACCTTTTGCGGAACACCATATATTTT.

This chain links TRBV10-1 with TRBJ1-3, with D unresolved. V was shortened by 3 bases and J by 2 bases, with 11 bases between the two germline ends. The CDR3 is made up of 15 amino acids. Germline V CDR1 and CDR2: WNHNN, SYGVQD (reference sequence). The CDR3 sequence: CASSDSGDPGNTIYF. The DNA for the CDR3 is TGCGCCAGCAGTGATTCCGGGGATCCTGGAAACACCATATATTTT.

Here the CDR3 reads CASSLGTGLSEQYF. CDR3 nucleotides: TGTGCCAGCAGCTTAGGGACAGGGTTAAGCGAGCAGTACTTC. V usage is TRBV7-6 and J usage is TRBJ2-7, with 8 bases that match TRBD1. From germline, CDR1 is SGHVS and CDR2 FNYEAQ. V lost 1 base, J lost 6 bases, and 5 bases stayed unmatched. This CDR3 contains 14 residues.

The chain carries TRBV5-1 and TRBJ1-4, with D perhaps matching TRBD1 (5 bases). Trimming took 0 bases from V and 8 from J, leaving 14 bases between them. CDR1 SGHRS and CDR2 YFSETQ come from the germline V gene. This CDR3 comprises 15 residues. CDR3 residues: CASSLEFGGKEKLFF. CDR3 coding DNA: TGCGCCAGCAGCTTGGAATTCGGGGGTAAAGAAAAACTGTTTTTT.

The rearrangement joins TRBV9 to TRBJ1-1; a possible D gene is TRBD1 (5 bases). Trimming removed 0 bases from V and 9 bases from J, with 12 bases in between. Germline values: CDR1 SGDLS, CDR2 YYNGEE. The CDR3 runs to 13 residues. Here the CDR3 reads CASSVEVAGKAFF. Here the CDR3 DNA reads TGTGCCAGCAGCGTAGAGGTTGCAGGGAAAGCTTTCTTT.

The chain recombines TRBV7-6 with TRBJ2-3, with a possible D match to TRBD1 (7 bases). Trimming took 5 bases from V and 0 from J, leaving 15 bases between them. Germline V gene lookup returns CDR1 SGHVS and CDR2 FNYEAQ. The CDR3 is made up of 16 amino acids. The CDR3, as DNA: TGTGCCAGCAGCATACAGGGGACTTCTAGCACAGATACGCAGTATTTT. This translates into CASSIQGTSSTDTQYF.

CDR3 region: CASSPRTSRNEQFF. The CDR3 DNA reads TGTGCCAGCAGCCCTCGGACTAGCAGGAATGAGCAGTTCTTC. The gene calls are TRBV11-2 and TRBJ2-1, with 8 bases lining up with TRBD2. J was trimmed by 7 bases and V by 5 bases; bases with no gene match: 7. This CDR3 has 14 amino acids. CDR1 is SGHAT, CDR2 FQNNGV, per germline.

This clone came up once. The chain recombines TRBV9 with TRBJ1-2; a weak D match, TRBD1 (5 bases). Germline CDR1 reads SGDLS; CDR2 reads YYNGEE. The ends were cut back, 0 bases at V and 1 base at J, with 13 bases in the middle. The CDR3 loop spans 16 amino acids. The CDR3 coding sequence is TGTGCCAGCAGCGTAGATCTAGGAGGGGTTAACTATGGCTACACCTTC. Residues: CASSVDLGGVNYGYTF. Full variable domain (rest looked up from reference TRBV9 and TRBJ1-2): DSGVTQTPKHLITATGQRVTLRCSPRSGDLSVYWYQQSLDQGLQFLIQYYNGEERAKGNILERFSAQQFPDLHSELNLSSLELGDSALYFCASSVDLGGVNYGYTFGSGTRLTVV.

This chain uses TRBV11-2 with TRBJ1-1; 9 positions match TRBD1. V was clipped by 0 bases and J by 11 bases; unmatched bases: 7. Germline lookup yields CDR1 SGHAT and CDR2 FQNNGV. The CDR3 has 14 amino acids. In DNA, the CDR3 is TGTGCCAGCAGCTTAGACGCGGACAGGGGCCGTGCTTTCTTT. This gives the protein CASSLDADRGRAFF.

The rearrangement links TRBV5-4 to TRBJ2-1, with D unclear. The CDR3 is 12 amino acids. Trimming left V 2 bases short and J 8 bases short, with 8 bases between. Germline lookup yields CDR1 SGHNT and CDR2 YYREEE (reference sequence). Here the CDR3 DNA reads TGTGCCAGCAGCTTAACCGGAGATGAGCAGTTCTTC. Amino acid sequence: CASSLTGDEQFF.

The V call is TRBV19, the J call TRBJ1-2, with D hard to call. The germline gives CDR1 LNHDA, CDR2 SQIVND (reference sequence). Trimming pared 7 bases from V and 4 bases from J, leaving 10 bases between. The CDR3 contains 12 residues. The CDR3 protein is CASKHSSYGYTF. The CDR3 DNA sequence: TGTGCCAGTAAACATTCCAGCTATGGCTACACCTTC.

This rearrangement joins TRBV5-1 to TRBJ2-2; TRBD1 is a possible D gene (5 bases). The CDR3 is 15 amino acids. Looked up from germline, CDR1 is SGHRS and CDR2 is YFSETQ. V dropped 2 bases and J dropped 4 bases, with 12 bases sitting between them. The CDR3 region has the DNA TGCGCCAGCAGCTTCGGACATCTCGGCACCGGGGAGCTGTTTTTT. Its translation is CASSFGHLGTGELFF.

J is TRBJ2-1 and V is TRBV7-9, with 7 bases matching TRBD2. J was trimmed by 9 bases and V by 5 bases; bases with no gene match: 4. CDR3 length equals 12 residues. The germline V gene encodes CDR1 SEHNR and CDR2 FQNEAQ (reference sequence). The CDR3 loop reads CASSAPGGEQFF. In DNA, the CDR3 is TGTGCCAGCAGCGCGCCGGGGGGTGAGCAGTTCTTC.